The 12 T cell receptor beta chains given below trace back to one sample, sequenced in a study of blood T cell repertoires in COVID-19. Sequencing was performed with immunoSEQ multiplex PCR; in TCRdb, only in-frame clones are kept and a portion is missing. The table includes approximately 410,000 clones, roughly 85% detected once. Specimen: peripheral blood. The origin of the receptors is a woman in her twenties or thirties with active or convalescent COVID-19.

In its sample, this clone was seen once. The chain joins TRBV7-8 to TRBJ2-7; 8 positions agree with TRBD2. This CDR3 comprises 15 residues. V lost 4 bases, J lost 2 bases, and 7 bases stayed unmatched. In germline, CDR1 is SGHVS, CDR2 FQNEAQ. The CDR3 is CASSSHIAGPYEQYF. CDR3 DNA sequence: TGTGCCAGCAGCTCCCATATAGCGGGACCCTACGAGCAGTACTTC.

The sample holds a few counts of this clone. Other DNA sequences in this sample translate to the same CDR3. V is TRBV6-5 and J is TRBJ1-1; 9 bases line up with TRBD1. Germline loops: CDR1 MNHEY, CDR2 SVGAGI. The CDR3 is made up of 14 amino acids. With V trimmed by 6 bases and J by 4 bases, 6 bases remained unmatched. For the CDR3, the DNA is TGTGCCAGCAGCCCACAGGGGGCGGTCACTGAAGCTTTCTTT. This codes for CASSPQGAVTEAFF.

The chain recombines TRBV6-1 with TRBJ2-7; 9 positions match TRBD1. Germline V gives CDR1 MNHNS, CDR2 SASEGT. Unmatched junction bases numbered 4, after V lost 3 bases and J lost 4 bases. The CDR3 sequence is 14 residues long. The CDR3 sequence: CASSETGGWYEQYF. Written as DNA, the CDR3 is TGTGCCAGCAGTGAGACAGGGGGTTGGTACGAGCAGTACTTC.

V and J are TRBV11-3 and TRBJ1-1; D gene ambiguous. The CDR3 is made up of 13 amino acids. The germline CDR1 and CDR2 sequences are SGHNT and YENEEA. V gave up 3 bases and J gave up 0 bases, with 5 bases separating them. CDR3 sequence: CASSLAVNTEAFF. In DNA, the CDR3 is TGTGCCAGCAGCTTGGCCGTGAACACTGAAGCTTTCTTT.

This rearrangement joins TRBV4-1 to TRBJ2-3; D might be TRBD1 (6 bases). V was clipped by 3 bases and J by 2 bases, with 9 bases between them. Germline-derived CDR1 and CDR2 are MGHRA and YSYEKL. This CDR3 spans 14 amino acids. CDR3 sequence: CASSQDSHTDTQYF. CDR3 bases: TGCGCCAGCAGCCAGGACAGCCACACAGATACGCAGTATTTT.

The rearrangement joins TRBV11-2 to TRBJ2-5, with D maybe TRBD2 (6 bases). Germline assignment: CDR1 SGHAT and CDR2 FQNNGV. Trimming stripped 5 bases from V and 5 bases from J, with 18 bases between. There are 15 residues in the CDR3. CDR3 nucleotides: TGTGCCAGCAGCCGGGGACGGGGGACCCTGGAGACCCAGTACTTC. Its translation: CASSRGRGTLETQYF.

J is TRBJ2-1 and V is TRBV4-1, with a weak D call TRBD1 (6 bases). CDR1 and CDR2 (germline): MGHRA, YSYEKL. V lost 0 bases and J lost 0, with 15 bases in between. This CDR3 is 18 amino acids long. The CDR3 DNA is TGCGCCAGCAGCCAAGAATCCCAGACAGGAGACTCCTACAATGAGCAGTTCTTC. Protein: CASSQESQTGDSYNEQFF.

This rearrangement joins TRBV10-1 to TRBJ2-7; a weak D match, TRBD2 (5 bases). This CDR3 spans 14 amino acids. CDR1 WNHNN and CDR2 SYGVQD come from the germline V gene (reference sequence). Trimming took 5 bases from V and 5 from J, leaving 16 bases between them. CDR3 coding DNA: TGCGCCAGCAGTCCCAATCGAGTCGGGGACGAGCAGTACTTC. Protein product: CASSPNRVGDEQYF.

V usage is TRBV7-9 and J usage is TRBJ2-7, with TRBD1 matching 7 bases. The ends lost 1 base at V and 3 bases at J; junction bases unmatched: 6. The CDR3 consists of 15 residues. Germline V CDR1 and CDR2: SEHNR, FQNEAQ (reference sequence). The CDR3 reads CASSLDIRQGYEQYF. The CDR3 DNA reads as TGTGCCAGCAGCTTAGATATACGACAGGGCTACGAGCAGTACTTC.

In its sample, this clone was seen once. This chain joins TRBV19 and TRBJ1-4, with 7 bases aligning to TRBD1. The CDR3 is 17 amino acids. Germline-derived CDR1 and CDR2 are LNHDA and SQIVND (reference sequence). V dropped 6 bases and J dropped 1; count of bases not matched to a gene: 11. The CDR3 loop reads CASSPNRGSGTNEKLFF. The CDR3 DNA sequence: TGTGCCAGTAGCCCGAACAGGGGAAGCGGAACTAATGAAAAACTGTTTTTT.

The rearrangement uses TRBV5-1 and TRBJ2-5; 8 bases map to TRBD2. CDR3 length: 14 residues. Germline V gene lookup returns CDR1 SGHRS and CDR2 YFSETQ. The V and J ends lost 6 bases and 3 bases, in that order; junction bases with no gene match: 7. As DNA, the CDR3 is TGCGCCAGCAATCGGGGGGGCGACGAAGAGACCCAGTACTTC. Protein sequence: CASNRGGDEETQYF.

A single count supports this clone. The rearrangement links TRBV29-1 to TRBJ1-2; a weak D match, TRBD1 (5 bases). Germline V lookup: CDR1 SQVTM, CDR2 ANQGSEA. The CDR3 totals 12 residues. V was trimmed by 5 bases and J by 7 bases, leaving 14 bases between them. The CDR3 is CSVPDHQGGYTF. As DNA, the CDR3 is TGCAGCGTTCCAGACCATCAGGGTGGCTACACCTTC.